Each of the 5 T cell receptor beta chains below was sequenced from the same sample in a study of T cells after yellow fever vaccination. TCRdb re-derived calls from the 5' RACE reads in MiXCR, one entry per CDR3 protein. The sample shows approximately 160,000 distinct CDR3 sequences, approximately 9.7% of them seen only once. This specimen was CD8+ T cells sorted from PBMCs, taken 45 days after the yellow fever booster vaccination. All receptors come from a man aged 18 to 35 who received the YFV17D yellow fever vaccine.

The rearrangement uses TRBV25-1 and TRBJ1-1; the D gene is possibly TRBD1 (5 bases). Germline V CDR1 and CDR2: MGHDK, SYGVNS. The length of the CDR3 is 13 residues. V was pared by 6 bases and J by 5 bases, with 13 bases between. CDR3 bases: TGTGCCAGCAGCTTGTGGGGGGAAACTGAAGCTTTCTTT. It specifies CASSLWGETEAFF.

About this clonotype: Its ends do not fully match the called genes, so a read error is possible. This chain's CDR3 is CASSQRLDRSGSF. Here the CDR3 DNA reads TGCGCCAGCAGCCAGCGACTAGACAGGTCGGGCTCTTTC. The J gene is TRBJ2-5, the V gene TRBV4-1; D possibly matches TRBD1 or TRBD2 (6 bases each). Germline V CDR1 and CDR2: MGHRA, YSYEKL. The CDR3 runs to 13 residues.

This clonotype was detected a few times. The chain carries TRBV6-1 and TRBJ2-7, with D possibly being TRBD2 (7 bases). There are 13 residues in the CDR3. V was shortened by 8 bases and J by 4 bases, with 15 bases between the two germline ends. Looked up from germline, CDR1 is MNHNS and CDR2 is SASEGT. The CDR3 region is CASLGGGPYEQYV. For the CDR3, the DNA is TGTGCCAGCCTTGGGGGGGGGCCGTACGAGCAGTACGTC.

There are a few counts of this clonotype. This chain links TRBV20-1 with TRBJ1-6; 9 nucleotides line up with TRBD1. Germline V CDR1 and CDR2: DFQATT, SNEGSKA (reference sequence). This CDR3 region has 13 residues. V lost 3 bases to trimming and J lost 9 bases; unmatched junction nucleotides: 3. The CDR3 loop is CSASGQGISPLHF. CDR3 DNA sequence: TGCAGTGCTAGTGGACAGGGGATTTCACCCCTCCACTTT.

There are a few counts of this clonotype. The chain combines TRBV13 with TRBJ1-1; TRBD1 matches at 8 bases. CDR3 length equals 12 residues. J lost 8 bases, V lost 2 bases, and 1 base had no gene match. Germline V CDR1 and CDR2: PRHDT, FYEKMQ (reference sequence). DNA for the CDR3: TGTGCCAGCAGCTTAAGGGACAGGGAAGCTTTCTTT. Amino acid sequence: CASSLRDREAFF.